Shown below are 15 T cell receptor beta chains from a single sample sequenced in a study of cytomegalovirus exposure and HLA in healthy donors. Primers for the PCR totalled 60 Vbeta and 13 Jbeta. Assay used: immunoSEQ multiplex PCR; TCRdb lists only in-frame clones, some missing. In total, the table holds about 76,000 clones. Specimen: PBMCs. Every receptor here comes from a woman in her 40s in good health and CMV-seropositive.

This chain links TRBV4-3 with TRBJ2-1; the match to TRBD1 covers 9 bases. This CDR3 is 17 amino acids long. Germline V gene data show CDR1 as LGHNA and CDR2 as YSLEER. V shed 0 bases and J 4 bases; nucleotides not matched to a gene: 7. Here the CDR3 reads CASSQEPPGTGYNEQFF. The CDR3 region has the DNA TGCGCCAGCAGCCAAGAGCCCCCCGGGACAGGGTACAATGAGCAGTTCTTC.

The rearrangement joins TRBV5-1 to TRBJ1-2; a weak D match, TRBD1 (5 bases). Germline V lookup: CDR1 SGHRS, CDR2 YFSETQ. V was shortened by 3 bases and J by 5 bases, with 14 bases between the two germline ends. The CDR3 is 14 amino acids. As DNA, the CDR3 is TGCGCCAGCAGCTCCCGGGACTCCGGGTATGGCTACACCTTC. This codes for CASSSRDSGYGYTF.

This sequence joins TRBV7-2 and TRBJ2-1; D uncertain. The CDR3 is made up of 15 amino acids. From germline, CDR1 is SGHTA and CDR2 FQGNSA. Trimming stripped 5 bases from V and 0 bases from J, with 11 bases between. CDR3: CASSHTASSYNEQFF. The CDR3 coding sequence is TGTGCCAGCAGCCATACAGCCTCCTCCTACAATGAGCAGTTCTTC.

DNA of the CDR3: TGTGCCAGCAGTGAGGACAGGGACACCGGGGAGCTGTTTTTT. It translates to CASSEDRDTGELFF. The V call is TRBV25-1, the J call TRBJ2-2; 8 positions match TRBD1. Germline V gene lookup returns CDR1 MGHDK and CDR2 SYGVNS. After removal of 3 bases from V and 3 bases from J, the junction contained 0 bases not matched to a gene. The CDR3 has 14 amino acids.

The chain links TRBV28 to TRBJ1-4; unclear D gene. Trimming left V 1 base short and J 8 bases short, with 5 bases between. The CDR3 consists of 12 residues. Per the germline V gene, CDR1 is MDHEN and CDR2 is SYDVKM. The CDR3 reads CASSLSGEKLFF. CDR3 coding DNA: TGTGCCAGCAGTTTATCGGGGGAAAAACTGTTTTTT.

This CDR3 is CASSLRQGTDNEQFF. For the CDR3, the DNA is TGTGCCAGCAGCTTAAGGCAGGGGACAGACAATGAGCAGTTCTTC. This chain connects TRBV7-3 to TRBJ2-1; TRBD1 matches at 7 bases. CDR1 SGHTA and CDR2 FQGTGA come from the germline V gene. V dropped 1 base and J dropped 5; count of bases not matched to a gene: 5. The CDR3 totals 15 residues.

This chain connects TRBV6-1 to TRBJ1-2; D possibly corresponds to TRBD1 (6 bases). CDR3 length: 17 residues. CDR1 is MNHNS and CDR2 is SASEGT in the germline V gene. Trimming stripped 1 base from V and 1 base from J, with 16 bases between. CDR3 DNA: TGTGCCAGCAGTGAAGTAAACGACAGGCGTTATAACTATGGCTACACCTTC. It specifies CASSEVNDRRYNYGYTF.

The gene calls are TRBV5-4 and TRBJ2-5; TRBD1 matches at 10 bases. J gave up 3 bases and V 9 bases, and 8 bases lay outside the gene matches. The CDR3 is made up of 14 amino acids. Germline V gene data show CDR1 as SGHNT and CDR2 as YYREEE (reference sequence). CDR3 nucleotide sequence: TGTGCCACTCAGACAGGGGGCAGTGAAGAGACCCAGTACTTC. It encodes CATQTGGSEETQYF. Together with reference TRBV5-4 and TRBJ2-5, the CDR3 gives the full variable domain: ETGVTQSPTHLIKTRGQQVTLRCSSQSGHNTVSWYQQALGQGPQFIFQYYREEENGRGNFPPRFSGLQFPNYSSELNVNALELDDSALYLCATQTGGSEETQYFGPGTRLLVL.

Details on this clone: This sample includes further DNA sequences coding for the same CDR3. CDR3 bases: TGCGCCAGCAGCCAAGTGTCGGCCAGGGGGACCGAAGCTTTCTTT. Protein: CASSQVSARGTEAFF. This chain joins TRBV4-1 and TRBJ1-1; TRBD1 agrees at 7 bases. This CDR3 has 15 amino acids. V was pared by 1 base and J by 8 bases, with 10 bases of the junction left unmatched. The V gene's germline CDR1 is MGHRA and CDR2 YSYEKL.

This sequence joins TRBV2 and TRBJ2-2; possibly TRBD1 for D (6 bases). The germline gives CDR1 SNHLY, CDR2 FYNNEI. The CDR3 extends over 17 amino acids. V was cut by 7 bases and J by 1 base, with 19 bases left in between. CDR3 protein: CASMLRRDIMNTGELFF. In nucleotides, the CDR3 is TGTGCCAGCATGCTCAGACGGGACATAATGAACACCGGGGAGCTGTTTTTT.

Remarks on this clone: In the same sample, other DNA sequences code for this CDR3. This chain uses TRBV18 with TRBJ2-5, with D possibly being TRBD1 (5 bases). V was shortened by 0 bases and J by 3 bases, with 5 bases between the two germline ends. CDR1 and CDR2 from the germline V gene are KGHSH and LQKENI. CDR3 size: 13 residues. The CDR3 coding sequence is TGTGCCAGCTCACCACCAGGGGAAGAGACCCAGTACTTC. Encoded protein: CASSPPGEETQYF. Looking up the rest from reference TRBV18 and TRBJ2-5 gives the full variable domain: NAGVMQNPRHLVRRRGQEARLRCSPMKGHSHVYWYRQLPEEGLKFMVYLQKENIIDESGMPKERFSAEFPKEGPSILRIQQVVRGDSAAYFCASSPPGEETQYFGPGTRLLVL.

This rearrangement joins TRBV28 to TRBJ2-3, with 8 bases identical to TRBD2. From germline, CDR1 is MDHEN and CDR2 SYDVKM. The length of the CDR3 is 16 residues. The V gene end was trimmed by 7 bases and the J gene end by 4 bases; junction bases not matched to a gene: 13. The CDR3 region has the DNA TGTGCCAGCAAACGCCCGAGGACTAGCCGTTCAGATACGCAGTATTTT. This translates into CASKRPRTSRSDTQYF. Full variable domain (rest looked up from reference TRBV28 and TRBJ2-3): DVKVTQSSRYLVKRTGEKVFLECVQDMDHENMFWYRQDPGLGLRLIYFSYDVKMKEKGDIPEGYSVSREKKERFSLILESASTNQTSMYLCASKRPRTSRSDTQYFGPGTRLTVL.

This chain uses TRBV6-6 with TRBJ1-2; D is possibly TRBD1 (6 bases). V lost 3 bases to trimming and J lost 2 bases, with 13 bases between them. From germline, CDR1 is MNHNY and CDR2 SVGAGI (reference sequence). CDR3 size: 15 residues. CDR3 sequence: CASSYPQGKNYGYTF. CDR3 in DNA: TGTGCCAGCAGTTATCCCCAGGGGAAGAACTATGGCTACACCTTC.

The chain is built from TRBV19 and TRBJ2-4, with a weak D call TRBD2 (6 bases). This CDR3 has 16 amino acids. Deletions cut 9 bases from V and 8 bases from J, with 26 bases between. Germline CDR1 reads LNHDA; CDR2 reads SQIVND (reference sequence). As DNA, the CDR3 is TGTGCCAGCGGAGACTATAACGACAGCGAGCGGGACATTCAGTACTTC. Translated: CASGDYNDSERDIQYF.

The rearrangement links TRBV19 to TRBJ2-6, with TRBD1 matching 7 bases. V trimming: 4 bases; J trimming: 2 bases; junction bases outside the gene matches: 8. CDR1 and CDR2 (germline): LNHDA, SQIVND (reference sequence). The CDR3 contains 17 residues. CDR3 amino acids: CASSTRQGTAGANVLTF. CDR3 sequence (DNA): TGTGCCAGTAGTACTCGACAGGGCACCGCTGGGGCCAACGTCCTGACTTTC.